The rows below give T cell receptor beta chains drawn from one sample of a study of T cells in Graves' hyperthyroidism and ophthalmopathy. MiXCR, run by TCRdb on the multiplex PCR reads, gives a single entry per CDR3 protein. The table records hundreds of thousands of distinct CDR3 sequences, more than 11% of them present only once. The material sequenced was blood. The receptors shown here come from a woman aged 30 to 39 with Graves' hyperthyroidism. Each CDR3 is given with its conserved first and last residue. Fields, in order: D gene, J gene, clone size, V gene, CDR3 DNA, CDR3 protein. The D gene is left open where the match is weak. The size entry is marked missing in some rows and otherwise reads once, few, many or a size class.

TRBD1 TRBJ2-7 many TRBV20-1 TGCAGTGCTCAGGACTACTGGACAGGGGGTTACGAGCAGTACTTC CSAQDYWTGGYEQYF
NA TRBJ1-5 NA TRBV12-3/TRBV12-4 TGTGCCAGTACTACAGGGAGTCAGCCCCAGCATTTT CASTTGSQPQHF
NA TRBJ2-5 many TRBV6-5 TGTGCCAGCAGTTACTTGCTAAGGGGGTCGGAGACCCAGTACTTC CASSYLLRGSETQYF
NA TRBJ2-1 NA TRBV6-1 TGTGCCAGCGTCGGAGTGTCCTACAATGAGCAGTTCTTC CASVGVSYNEQFF
NA TRBJ1-5 NA TRBV19 TGTGCCGGGGCCAAGGCCCCTAATCAGCCCCAGCATTTT CAGAKAPNQPQHF
NA TRBJ2-1 many TRBV7-2 TGTGCCAGCAGCTTATCAGAAGCTATCAATGAGCAGTTCTTC CASSLSEAINEQFF
NA TRBJ2-6 many TRBV28 TGTGCCAGCAGTTCCCCACCCTCGGCGCGGCCGTCTCCTGGGGCCAACGTCCTGACTTTC CASSSPPSARPSPGANVLTF
NA TRBJ1-1 NA TRBV20-1 TGCAGTTCATTCAATGGTGAAGCTTTCTTT CSSFNGEAFF
NA TRBJ2-2 NA TRBV4-2 TGTGCCAGCAGCGCCACACCGGGACCGACAGGGGAGCTGTTTTTT CASSATPGPTGELFF
NA TRBJ1-5 few TRBV19 TGTGCCAGTAAACGGGACAACAATCAGCCCCAGCATTTT CASKRDNNQPQHF
NA TRBJ1-4 few TRBV20-1 TGCAGTGCTAGAGCTGGTCGGATATTCCGGGACGCGAAAAATGAAAAACTGTTTTTT CSARAGRIFRDAKNEKLFF
NA TRBJ1-1 many TRBV9 TGTGCCAGCAGTCAAGATGGGCGGCCATACATGAACACTGAAGCTTTCTTT CASSQDGRPYMNTEAFF
NA TRBJ1-2 NA TRBV6-2/TRBV6-3 TGTGCCAGCAGTTATCAACCGGGACACACCCTAGCCGGCTACACCTTC CASSYQPGHTLAGYTF
TRBD2 TRBJ2-5 once TRBV19 TGTGCCAGTTCAGCGGGAGGGCCGGAGACCCAGTACTTC CASSAGGPETQYF
NA TRBJ1-3 NA TRBV6-1 TGTGCCAGCCTGGGGGCCGCCACCATATATTTT CASLGAATIYF
NA TRBJ2-7 many TRBV7-9 TGTGCCAGCAGCCACGGAGAGGTCGAGCAGTACTTC CASSHGEVEQYF
TRBD2 TRBJ2-3 NA TRBV29-1 TGCAGCGTTGGAAGGGTACTGACTAGCGGGAGGGCGTATTGGGATACGCAGTATTTT CSVGRVLTSGRAYWDTQYF
NA TRBJ1-1 few TRBV25-1 TGTGCCAGCACATCGGGGTACTTGAACACTGAAGCTTTCTTT CASTSGYLNTEAFF
NA TRBJ2-2 few TRBV12-3/TRBV12-4 TGTGCCAGCAGCCGTCAACATTCCCGGGACCCTTCCACCGGGGAGCTGTTTTTT CASSRQHSRDPSTGELFF
NA TRBJ2-1 many TRBV15 TGTGCCACCAGCAGGGTTAGCTCGGGAGCGGTGGGTGAGCAGTTCTTC CATSRVSSGAVGEQFF
NA TRBJ2-1 many TRBV20-1 TGCAGTGCTAGAGATGGGGGTCCAAGCTCCTACAATGAGCAGTTCTTC CSARDGGPSSYNEQFF
NA TRBJ2-7 many TRBV11-2 TGTGCCAGCAGCTCGTACCGGGGGACCTCCTACGAGCAGTACTTC CASSSYRGTSYEQYF